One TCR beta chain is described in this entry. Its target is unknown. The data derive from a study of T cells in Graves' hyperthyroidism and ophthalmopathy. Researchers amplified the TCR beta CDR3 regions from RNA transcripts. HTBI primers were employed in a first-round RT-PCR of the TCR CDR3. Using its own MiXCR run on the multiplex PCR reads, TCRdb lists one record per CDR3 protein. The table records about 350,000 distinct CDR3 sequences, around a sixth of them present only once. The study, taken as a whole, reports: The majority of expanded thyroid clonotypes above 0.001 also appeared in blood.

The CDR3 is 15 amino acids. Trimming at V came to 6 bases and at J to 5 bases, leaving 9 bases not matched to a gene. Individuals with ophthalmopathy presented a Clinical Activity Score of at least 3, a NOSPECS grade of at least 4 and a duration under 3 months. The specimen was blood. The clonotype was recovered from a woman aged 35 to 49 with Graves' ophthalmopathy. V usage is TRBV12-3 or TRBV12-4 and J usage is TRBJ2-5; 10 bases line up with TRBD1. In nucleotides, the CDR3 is TGTGCCAGCAGACAACAGACAGGGGGCCAGGAGACCCAGTACTTC. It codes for CASRQQTGGQETQYF.